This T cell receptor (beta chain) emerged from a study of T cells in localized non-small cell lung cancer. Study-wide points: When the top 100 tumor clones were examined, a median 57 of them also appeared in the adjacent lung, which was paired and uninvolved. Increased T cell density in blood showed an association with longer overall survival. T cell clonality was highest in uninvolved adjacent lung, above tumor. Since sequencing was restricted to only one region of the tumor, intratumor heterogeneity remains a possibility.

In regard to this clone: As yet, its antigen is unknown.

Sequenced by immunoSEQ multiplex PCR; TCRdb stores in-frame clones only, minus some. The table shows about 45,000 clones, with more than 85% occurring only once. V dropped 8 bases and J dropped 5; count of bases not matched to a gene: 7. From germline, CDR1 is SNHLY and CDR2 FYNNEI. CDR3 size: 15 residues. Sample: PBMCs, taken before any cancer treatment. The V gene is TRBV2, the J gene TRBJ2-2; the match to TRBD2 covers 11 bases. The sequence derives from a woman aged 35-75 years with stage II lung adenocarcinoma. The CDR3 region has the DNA TGTGCCAGCGTGGAGACTAGCGGGACAACCGGGGAGCTGTTTTTT. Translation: CASVETSGTTGELFF.